This T cell receptor (beta chain) was obtained from a study of blood T cell repertoires in COVID-19 (dated by TCRdb to the early 2020s). Study-wide context: Collaborator samples came from the United States, Italy and Spain and covered acute and convalescent phases of COVID-19. Sample metadata almost always included a de-identified subject ID, COVID-19 status, age in years and sex. The prospective study material was composed of cDNA or gDNA derived from T cells, B-cell-depleted T cells, or PBMCs. Where available, HLA class I and class II types were taken from metadata supplied by the sample provider and were not determined by assay-based typing. Samples came from the ongoing ImmuneRACE study (first 160 participants) plus 1,254 subjects from 6 global collaborators. The repertoires were released in a freely available public database meant as a resource for research on the immune response to SARS-CoV-2. Deeply sampled blood TCRbeta repertoires from subjects exposed to, actively infected with, or recovered from COVID-19 were included in the dataset.

To note about this clone: Its antigen specificity is not known. No much larger clone exists at a distance of one base, and base qualities are not known.

The germline V gene provides CDR1 SNHLY and CDR2 FYNNEI. The CDR3 sequence holds 15 residues, the cysteine and phenylalanine included. The only DNA kept is the CDR3, 45 bases in frame from the first base. Trimmed from V: 2 bases; trimmed from J: 5 bases; junction bases lacking a gene match: 4. Here is what the overall study found, with its caveats: How much clinical and demographic metadata was included differed by source and by participant, and the metadata was provided uncurated.

The immunoSEQ Assay, a bias-controlled multiplex PCR, was used to amplify TCRbeta CDR3 regions from genomic DNA. For the original study's pipeline: The number of nucleated cells in each sample was estimated by amplification of reference gene primers within the assay. Sequence reads were collapsed and filtered to measure the absolute abundance of every unique TCRbeta CDR3 rearrangement. For each sample, productive Simpson clonality was calculated by taking the square root of Simpson's diversity index across productive rearrangements. TCRdb took over this immuneACCESS table, retaining in-frame rearrangements with V and J assigned. Such tables are incomplete; in checked studies, under half of the missing clones stem from an unresolved V gene, and the remainder is unexplained. V and J calls and clone size follow that table, whereas D and trimming were derived from the DNA. This sample gives about 31,000 clones in total; over 75% of them show up just once. 15% to 20% of the sample comes from the top ten.

The collaborating institutions used their own protocols to collect whole blood in K2EDTA tubes. For TCRbeta analysis, collaborators shipped samples in one of three forms: frozen whole blood, isolated PBMCs, or DNA extracted from either of those sample types. The chain is assembled from TRBV2 and TRBJ2-3, with 10 bases in between that match TRBD2. Sequenced sample: peripheral blood. The source is a man older than 75 with acute or convalescent COVID-19. The sequence in DNA is TGTGCCAGCAGTGAACAGCGGGGGGGCAGAGATACGCAGTATTTT. It codes for CASSEQRGGRDTQYF.